The T cell receptor (beta chain) under discussion was sequenced for a study of T cell clonotyping in hematopoietic cell transplantation. Details on this clone: Its antigen remains unknown. An end of the junction does not agree with germline; a read error may underlie this.

Libraries were prepared by immunoSEQ multiplex PCR; TCRdb keeps only in-frame clonotypes and omits some of them. The profile shows fewer than 15,000 clones, over 85% of them singletons. Whole-study findings and limits: At the given depth, recipient repertoires were over 97% de novo clonotypes.

Germline V gene data show CDR1 as SGHNT and CDR2 as YYREEE (reference sequence). This CDR3 contains 15 residues. Blood collection times were about day -28 and days 30, 100, 180 posttransplant. The sequencing here drew on PBMCs, taken 100 days after allogeneic stem cell transplant. The source is a female patient aged 50-59 years who had an allogeneic stem cell transplant from an unrelated donor, so the T cells may come from the graft donor. Some clones in this sample may be carry-over from other donors' samples. The chain employs TRBV5-4 and TRBJ1-5, with 7 bases lining up with TRBD1. The CDR3 region is CAGRYWDRPNQPQHF. The DNA for the CDR3 is TGTGCCGGCAGATACTGGGACAGACCCAATCAGCCCCAGCATTTT.